The next 29 T cell receptor beta chains were all read from a single sample in a study of beta chain features in type 1 diabetes. These receptors have no identified antigens. Overall study findings and caveats: When Type 1 diabetes patients were examined, their TCRB CDR3s proved moderately but significantly shorter in all four CD4+ subsets.

Isolated RNA was reverse transcribed in full, so expressed TCRB transcripts were sequenced. Clones were sequenced by immunoSEQ multiplex PCR, and TCRdb holds only the in-frame ones, with some missing. The repertoire holds 250,000 or so clones, approximately 15% seen once, with about 0.018% in the top ten. Sequences were obtained from naive CD4+ T cells from blood. The receptors were gathered from a man aged 25-45 years with type 1 diabetes.

CDR3 nucleotides: TGCAGCGTCGACGGGACTAGCGGATCCTACAATGAGCAGTTCTTC. Protein sequence: CSVDGTSGSYNEQFF. The chain is built from TRBV29-1 and TRBJ2-1; TRBD2 aligns across 11 bases. V lost 6 bases and J lost 1; bases outside the gene matches: 5. The CDR3 has 15 residues. Germline values: CDR1 SQVTM, CDR2 ANQGSEA.

The chain links TRBV10-3 to TRBJ2-5, with 10 bases matching TRBD1. Germline V gene data show CDR1 as ENHRY and CDR2 as SYGVKD. V shed 5 bases, J shed 2 bases, and the junction held 11 bases outside the gene matches. The CDR3 is 17 residues long. In DNA form, the CDR3 reads TGTGCCATCAGTCGGGACAGGGGCCCCGGGATTCAAGAGACCCAGTACTTC. Its protein product is CAISRDRGPGIQETQYF.

The V call is TRBV7-9, the J call TRBJ2-1; 13 bases are shared with TRBD2. V lost 5 bases and J lost 2; bases outside the gene matches: 6. The germline CDR1 and CDR2 sequences are SEHNR and FQNEAQ (reference sequence). The CDR3 loop spans 17 amino acids. CDR3 loop: CASSPTSGGSAYNEQFF. The CDR3 DNA is TGTGCCAGCAGCCCGACTAGCGGGGGGTCGGCCTACAATGAGCAGTTCTTC. Based on the CDR3 plus reference TRBV7-9 and TRBJ2-1, the full variable domain is DTGVSQNPRHKITKRGQNVTFRCDPISEHNRLYWYRQTLGQGPEFLTYFQNEAQLEKSRLLSDRFSAERPKGSFSTLEIQRTEQGDSAMYLCASSPTSGGSAYNEQFFGPGTRLTVL.

This sequence joins TRBV2 and TRBJ1-2, with 9 bases lining up with TRBD1. V was clipped by 7 bases and J by 3 bases; unmatched bases: 3. This CDR3 is 13 amino acids long. Per the germline V gene, CDR1 is SNHLY and CDR2 is FYNNEI. Here the CDR3 reads CASNRQGDYGYTF. CDR3 DNA: TGTGCCAGCAACCGACAGGGGGACTATGGCTACACCTTC.

This clone was seen once. The chain uses TRBV27 and TRBJ1-2; D perhaps matches TRBD1 (6 bases). There are 16 residues in the CDR3. V lost 2 bases to trimming and J lost 4 bases, with 17 bases between them. CDR1 and CDR2 (germline): MNHEY, SMNVEV (reference sequence). In DNA, the CDR3 is TGTGCCAGCAGTTTAACAGGGTCATCTAAAAGCTATGGCTACACCTTC. This encodes CASSLTGSSKSYGYTF.

This clone occurred a few times. V is TRBV4-1 and J is TRBJ2-7; D might be TRBD2 (6 bases). The ends were cut back, 3 bases at V and 7 bases at J, with 13 bases in the middle. CDR3 length equals 13 residues. Per germline, CDR1 MGHRA and CDR2 YSYEKL. The CDR3 nucleotides are TGCGCCAGCAGCCAGAGGACTGGGGGGGAGCAGTACTTC. Residues: CASSQRTGGEQYF.

This chain uses TRBV6-1 with TRBJ1-1; perhaps TRBD1 as D (6 bases). With 0 bases removed from V and 2 bases from J, the gap between germline ends came to 10 bases. The CDR3 covers 15 residues. CDR1 and CDR2 from the germline V gene are MNHNS and SASEGT. The CDR3 region is CASSEAAGANTEAFF. The CDR3 DNA is TGTGCCAGCAGTGAAGCGGCAGGGGCAAACACTGAAGCTTTCTTT.

V and J are TRBV5-1 and TRBJ2-3, with 7 bases that match TRBD2. There are 15 residues in the CDR3. In germline, CDR1 is SGHRS, CDR2 YFSETQ. V lost 4 bases, J lost 6 bases, and 11 bases stayed unmatched. CDR3 sequence: CASSRGGREMDTQYF. In DNA, the CDR3 is TGCGCCAGCAGCCGCGGGGGTCGTGAGATGGATACGCAGTATTTT.

This clone turned up a few times. The J gene is TRBJ2-3, the V gene TRBV4-1, with D possibly being TRBD1 (6 bases). The CDR3 is 17 amino acids. V was pared by 4 bases and J by 0 bases, with 17 bases between. Per the germline V gene, CDR1 is MGHRA and CDR2 is YSYEKL. In nucleotides, the CDR3 is TGCGCCAGCAGCCCCTTTGGCCCAGGGGCTAGCACAGATACGCAGTATTTT. This gives the protein CASSPFGPGASTDTQYF.

This clone was observed a handful of times. The chain employs TRBV28 and TRBJ2-3, with 8 bases matching TRBD1. CDR3 length: 15 amino acids. Germline CDR1 reads MDHEN; CDR2 reads SYDVKM. The V segment lost 4 bases and the J segment 6 bases; nucleotides outside the gene matches: 9. The CDR3 nucleotides are TGTGCCAGCAGTTCGGAGGACAGGGTGAGGGATACGCAGTATTTT. It codes for CASSSEDRVRDTQYF.

The chain couples TRBV29-1 to TRBJ1-4, with 8 bases fitting TRBD1. The CDR3 totals 13 residues. From germline, CDR1 is SQVTM and CDR2 ANQGSEA. V lost 8 bases to trimming and J lost 2 bases; unmatched junction nucleotides: 4. The CDR3 bases are TGCAGCTACAGGGGGTCGACTAATGAAAAACTGTTTTTT. Amino acids: CSYRGSTNEKLFF.

This chain joins TRBV7-2 and TRBJ1-4; D possibly corresponds to TRBD1 (6 bases). The germline V gene encodes CDR1 SGHTA and CDR2 FQGNSA. V lost 4 bases to trimming and J lost 0 bases, with 6 bases between them. This CDR3 region has 14 residues. The chain's CDR3 is CASSWGPTNEKLFF. CDR3 bases: TGTGCCAGCAGCTGGGGGCCAACTAATGAAAAACTGTTTTTT.

This clone has just a few counts. J is TRBJ1-2 and V is TRBV5-1; 10 bases are a match to TRBD1. Germline-derived CDR1 and CDR2 are SGHRS and YFSETQ. With V trimmed by 0 bases and J by 8 bases, 10 bases remained unmatched. CDR3 size: 16 residues. CDR3 bases: TGCGCCAGCAGCTTGGCTTCCGGGACAGGGGTTGGCGGCTACACCTTC. Translating gives CASSLASGTGVGGYTF.

This clone showed up just a few times. The CDR3 here is CAWSPYNEQFF. Here the CDR3 DNA reads TGTGCCTGGAGTCCTTACAATGAGCAGTTCTTC. The V gene is TRBV30, the J gene TRBJ2-1, with D hard to call. In germline, CDR1 is GTSNPN, CDR2 SVGIG (reference sequence). Trimming left V 2 bases short and J 4 bases short, with 3 bases between. This CDR3 comprises 11 residues. Full variable domain (remainder filled in from reference TRBV30 and TRBJ2-1): SQTIHQWPATLVQPVGSPLSLECTVEGTSNPNLYWYRQAAGRGLQLLFYSVGIGQISSEVPQNLSASRPQDRQFILSSKKLLLSDSGFYLCAWSPYNEQFFGPGTRLTVL.

The table lists this clone with a few counts. CDR3 DNA sequence: TGTGCCAGCAGCTCCAGGGACAGGGGTTATGGTGGCTACACCTTC. This codes for CASSSRDRGYGGYTF. The chain uses TRBV7-8 and TRBJ1-2; 10 bases are shared with TRBD1. Germline V gives CDR1 SGHVS, CDR2 FQNEAQ. Germline trimming cut 4 bases from V and 7 bases from J; bases unmatched to any gene: 9. This CDR3 has 15 residues.

This clone was observed a few times. The chain joins TRBV7-2 to TRBJ2-7; D is possibly TRBD2 (5 bases). The length of the CDR3 is 13 residues. Germline V gene data show CDR1 as SGHTA and CDR2 as FQGNSA. V was pared by 1 base and J by 2 bases, with 6 bases between. CDR3 residues: CASSLEAAYEQYF. The CDR3 nucleotides read TGTGCCAGCAGCTTAGAAGCGGCCTACGAGCAGTACTTC.

The J gene is TRBJ2-2, the V gene TRBV27, with D possibly TRBD2 on 8 matching bases. The CDR3 is 15 residues long. Germline CDR1 and CDR2: MNHEY and SMNVEV (reference sequence). V dropped 7 bases and J dropped 7 bases, with 19 bases sitting between them. CDR3 DNA sequence: TGTGCCAGCAACCGGGAGGGGGCGCGGAGCGGGGAGCTGTTTTTT. Protein: CASNREGARSGELFF.

The chain joins TRBV9 to TRBJ1-1; tentative D call: TRBD1 (5 bases). This CDR3 comprises 16 residues. Germline V gene lookup returns CDR1 SGDLS and CDR2 YYNGEE. Trimming removed 4 bases at V and 0 bases at J, with 16 bases between. In DNA, the CDR3 is TGTGCCAGCAGCCCCATGGGGCAGCTCATGAACACTGAAGCTTTCTTT. This translates into CASSPMGQLMNTEAFF.

J is TRBJ1-2 and V is TRBV6-5, with 7 bases matching TRBD1. J lost 8 bases, V lost 6 bases, and 6 bases had no gene match. The CDR3 runs 12 residues. The V gene's germline CDR1 is MNHEY and CDR2 SVGAGI. Written as DNA, the CDR3 is TGTGCCAGCAGGCAGACAGGGTCCGGCTACACCTTC. It translates to CASRQTGSGYTF.

This clone was detected a few times. The chain links TRBV4-1 to TRBJ2-6; 7 bases agree with TRBD2. CDR3 length: 17 amino acids. Germline trimming cut 1 base from V and 4 bases from J; bases unmatched to any gene: 7. CDR1 is MGHRA, CDR2 YSYEKL, per germline. The CDR3 sequence: CASSQAIRGDGANVLTF. In DNA form, the CDR3 reads TGCGCCAGCAGCCAAGCGATACGGGGGGACGGGGCCAACGTCCTGACTTTC.

In its sample, this clone was seen a few times. The V and J genes are TRBV19 and TRBJ2-2; D not certain. Trimming cost V 4 bases and J 3 bases, with 6 bases left between them. Germline V gives CDR1 LNHDA, CDR2 SQIVND (reference sequence). This CDR3 is 13 amino acids long. As DNA, the CDR3 is TGTGCCAGTAGTACCGACTACACCGGGGAGCTGTTTTTT. Translated: CASSTDYTGELFF.

This rearrangement joins TRBV19 to TRBJ1-5; no firm D call. The V end was cut by 6 bases, the J end by 5 bases, with 14 bases between. CDR1 LNHDA and CDR2 SQIVND come from the germline V gene (reference sequence). The CDR3 totals 14 residues. CDR3 protein: CASSLEAKDQPQHF. In DNA, the CDR3 is TGTGCCAGTAGCTTGGAGGCGAAGGATCAGCCCCAGCATTTT.

The chain employs TRBV9 and TRBJ1-2, with 7 bases fitting TRBD1. V shed 0 bases and J 5 bases; nucleotides not matched to a gene: 4. CDR3 length equals 14 residues. CDR1 SGDLS and CDR2 YYNGEE come from the germline V gene. CDR3 residues: CASSVGTGVYGYTF. In nucleotides, the CDR3 is TGTGCCAGCAGCGTAGGGACAGGCGTATATGGCTACACCTTC.

This clone was counted only a few times. The rearrangement links TRBV7-9 to TRBJ1-2, with D possibly TRBD1 on 6 matching bases. The CDR3 contains 13 residues. The germline V gene encodes CDR1 SEHNR and CDR2 FQNEAQ (reference sequence). With 5 bases removed from V and 3 bases from J, the gap between germline ends came to 10 bases. CDR3 region: CASSRGAYYGYTF. Written as DNA, the CDR3 is TGTGCCAGCAGCCGGGGGGCGTACTATGGCTACACCTTC.

The chain joins TRBV5-1 to TRBJ2-3, with TRBD2 identical over 11 bases. The germline gives CDR1 SGHRS, CDR2 YFSETQ. Unmatched junction bases numbered 5, after V lost 4 bases and J lost 4 bases. The length of the CDR3 is 15 residues. CDR3 sequence reads: CASSELAGGPDTQYF. CDR3 DNA: TGCGCCAGCAGCGAGCTAGCGGGAGGACCAGATACGCAGTATTTT.

This chain joins TRBV14 and TRBJ2-2, with a weak D call TRBD1 (5 bases). CDR1 is SGHDN, CDR2 FVKESK, per germline. V dropped 1 base and J dropped 4 bases, with 10 bases sitting between them. The length of the CDR3 is 15 residues. CDR3 nucleotides: TGTGCCAGCAGCCAAGCGCAGGGATTCACCGGGGAGCTGTTTTTT. Its protein product is CASSQAQGFTGELFF.

The J gene is TRBJ1-4, the V gene TRBV7-8; no clear D. This CDR3 has 12 residues. V lost 4 bases and J lost 8, with 8 bases in between. Per germline, CDR1 SGHVS and CDR2 FQNEAQ. The CDR3: CASSSSVEKLFF. The CDR3 DNA sequence: TGTGCCAGCAGCTCCTCGGTGGAAAAACTGTTTTTT.

The rearrangement joins TRBV5-4 to TRBJ2-2; D call uncertain. The length of the CDR3 is 16 residues. Germline-derived CDR1 and CDR2 are SGHNT and YYREEE (reference sequence). V lost 1 base and J lost 5, with 15 bases in between. The CDR3 sequence is CASSLRVGRQTGELFF. DNA for the CDR3: TGTGCCAGCAGCTTGCGTGTGGGCCGGCAAACCGGGGAGCTGTTTTTT.

This clone was seen more than once but under ten times. The chain is built from TRBV7-2 and TRBJ1-5; possible D gene TRBD1, 5 bases. Germline values: CDR1 SGHTA, CDR2 FQGNSA. Deletions cut 4 bases from V and 8 bases from J, with 15 bases between. The CDR3 length is 14 residues. Here the CDR3 DNA reads TGTGCCAGCAGCTATCTGACAGTCGCTGAGCCCCAGCATTTT. Translation gives CASSYLTVAEPQHF.